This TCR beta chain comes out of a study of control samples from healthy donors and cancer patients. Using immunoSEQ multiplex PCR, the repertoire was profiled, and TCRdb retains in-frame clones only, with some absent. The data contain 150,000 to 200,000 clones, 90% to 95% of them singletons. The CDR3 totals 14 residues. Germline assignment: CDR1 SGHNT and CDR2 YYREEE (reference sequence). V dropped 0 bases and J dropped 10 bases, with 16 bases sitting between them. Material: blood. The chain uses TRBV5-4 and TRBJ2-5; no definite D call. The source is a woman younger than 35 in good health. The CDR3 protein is CASSLAGTGPGQYF. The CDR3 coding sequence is TGTGCCAGCAGCTTGGCCGGCACCGGGCCGGGCCAGTACTTC.